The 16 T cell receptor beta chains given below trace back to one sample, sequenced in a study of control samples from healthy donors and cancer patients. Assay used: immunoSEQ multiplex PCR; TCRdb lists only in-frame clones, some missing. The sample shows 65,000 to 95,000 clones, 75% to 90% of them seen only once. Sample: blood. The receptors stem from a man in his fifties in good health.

The CDR3 sequence is CASTAGQGVTEAFF. The CDR3 coding sequence is TGTGCCAGCACCGCCGGACAGGGGGTAACTGAAGCTTTCTTT. The chain links TRBV6-5 to TRBJ1-1; 10 bases agree with TRBD1. The CDR3 runs 14 residues. V lost 7 bases to trimming and J lost 5 bases; unmatched junction nucleotides: 7. Germline V gives CDR1 MNHEY, CDR2 SVGAGI.

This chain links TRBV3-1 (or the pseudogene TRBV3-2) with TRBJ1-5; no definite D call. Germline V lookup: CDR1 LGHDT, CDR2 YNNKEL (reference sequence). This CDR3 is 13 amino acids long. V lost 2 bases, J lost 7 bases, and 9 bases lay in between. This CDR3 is CASSQLGGQPQHF. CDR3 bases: TGTGCCAGCAGCCAACTGGGCGGCCAGCCCCAGCATTTT.

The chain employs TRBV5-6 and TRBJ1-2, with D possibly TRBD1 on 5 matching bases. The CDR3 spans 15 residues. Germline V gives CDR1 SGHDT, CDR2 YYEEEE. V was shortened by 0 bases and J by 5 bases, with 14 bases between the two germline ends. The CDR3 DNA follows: TGTGCCAGCAGCTTGGAGGACACCCTTGGGTATGGCTACACCTTC. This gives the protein CASSLEDTLGYGYTF.

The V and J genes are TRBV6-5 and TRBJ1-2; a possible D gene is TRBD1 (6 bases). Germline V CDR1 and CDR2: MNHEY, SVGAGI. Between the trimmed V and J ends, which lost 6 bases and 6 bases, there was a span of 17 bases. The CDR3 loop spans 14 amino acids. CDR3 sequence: CASRTPRGVDGYTF. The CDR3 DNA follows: TGTGCCAGCAGAACACCCAGGGGTGTGGATGGCTACACCTTC.

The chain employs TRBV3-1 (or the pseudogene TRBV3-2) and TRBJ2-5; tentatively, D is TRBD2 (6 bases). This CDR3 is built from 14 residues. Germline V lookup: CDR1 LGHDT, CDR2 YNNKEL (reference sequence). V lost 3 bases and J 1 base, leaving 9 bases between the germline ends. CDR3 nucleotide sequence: TGTGCCAGCAGCCAGGGACTTCTCCAAGAGACCCAGTACTTC. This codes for CASSQGLLQETQYF.

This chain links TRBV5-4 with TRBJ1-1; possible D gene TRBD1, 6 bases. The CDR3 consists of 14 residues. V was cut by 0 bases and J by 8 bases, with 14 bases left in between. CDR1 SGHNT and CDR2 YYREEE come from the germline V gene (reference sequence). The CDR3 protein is CASSLGGGSREAFF. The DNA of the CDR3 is TGTGCCAGCAGCTTGGGTGGGGGCTCGAGGGAAGCTTTCTTT.

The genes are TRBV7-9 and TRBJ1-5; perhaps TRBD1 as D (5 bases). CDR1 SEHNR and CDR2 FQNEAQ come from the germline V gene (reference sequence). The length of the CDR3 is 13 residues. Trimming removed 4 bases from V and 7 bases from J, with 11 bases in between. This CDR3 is CASSSTDIQPQHF. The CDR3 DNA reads TGTGCCAGCAGCTCGACGGACATCCAGCCCCAGCATTTT.

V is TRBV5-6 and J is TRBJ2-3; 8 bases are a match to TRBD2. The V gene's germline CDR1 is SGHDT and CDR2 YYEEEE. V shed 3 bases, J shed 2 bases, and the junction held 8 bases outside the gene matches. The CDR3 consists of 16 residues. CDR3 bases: TGTGCCAGCAGCTCTGAGGGGGGACTAGACACAGATACGCAGTATTTT. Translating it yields CASSSEGGLDTDTQYF.

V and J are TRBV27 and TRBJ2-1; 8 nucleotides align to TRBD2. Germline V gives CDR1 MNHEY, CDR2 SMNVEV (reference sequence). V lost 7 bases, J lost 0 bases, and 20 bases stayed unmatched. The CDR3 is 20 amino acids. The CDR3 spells CASKAGTSPGYRSSYNEQFF. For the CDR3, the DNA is TGTGCCAGCAAAGCCGGGACTAGTCCGGGGTACAGAAGCTCCTACAATGAGCAGTTCTTC.

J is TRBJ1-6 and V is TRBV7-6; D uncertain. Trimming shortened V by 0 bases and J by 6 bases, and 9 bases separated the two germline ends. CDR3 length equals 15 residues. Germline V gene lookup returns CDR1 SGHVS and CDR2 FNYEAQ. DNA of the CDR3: TGTGCCAGCAGCTTAGCGGGAGACCTTAATTCACCCCTCCACTTT. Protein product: CASSLAGDLNSPLHF.

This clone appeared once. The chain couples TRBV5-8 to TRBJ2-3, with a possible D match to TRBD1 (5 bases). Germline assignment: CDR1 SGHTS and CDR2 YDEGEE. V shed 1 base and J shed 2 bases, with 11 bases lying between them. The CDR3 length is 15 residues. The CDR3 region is CASSLRGTTTDTQYF. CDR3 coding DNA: TGTGCCAGCAGCTTGAGGGGCACGACCACAGATACGCAGTATTTT. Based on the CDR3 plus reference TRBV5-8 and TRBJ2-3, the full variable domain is EAGVTQSPTHLIKTRGQQATLRCSPISGHTSVYWYQQALGLGLQFLLWYDEGEERNRGNFPPRFSGRQFPNYSSELNVNALELEDSALYLCASSLRGTTTDTQYFGPGTRLTVL.

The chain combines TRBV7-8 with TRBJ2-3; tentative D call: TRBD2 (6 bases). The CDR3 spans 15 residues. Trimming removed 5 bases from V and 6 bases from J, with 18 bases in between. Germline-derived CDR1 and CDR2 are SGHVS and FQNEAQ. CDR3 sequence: CASSSRALREDTQYF. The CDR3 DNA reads TGTGCCAGCAGCAGCCGGGCTCTCCGGGAGGATACGCAGTATTTT.

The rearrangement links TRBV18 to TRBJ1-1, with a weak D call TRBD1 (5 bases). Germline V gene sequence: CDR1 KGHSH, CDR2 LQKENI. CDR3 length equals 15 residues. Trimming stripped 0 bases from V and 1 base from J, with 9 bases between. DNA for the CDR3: TGTGCCAGCTCACCACCCAGCGGGGGGAACACTGAAGCTTTCTTT. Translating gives CASSPPSGGNTEAFF. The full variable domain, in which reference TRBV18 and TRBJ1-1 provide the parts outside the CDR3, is NAGVMQNPRHLVRRRGQEARLRCSPMKGHSHVYWYRQLPEEGLKFMVYLQKENIIDESGMPKERFSAEFPKEGPSILRIQQVVRGDSAAYFCASSPPSGGNTEAFFGQGTRLTVV.

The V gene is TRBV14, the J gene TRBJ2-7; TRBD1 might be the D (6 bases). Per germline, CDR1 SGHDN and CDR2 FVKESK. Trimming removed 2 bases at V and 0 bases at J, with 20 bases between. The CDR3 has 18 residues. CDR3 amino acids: CASSQWSNTGYSSYEQYF. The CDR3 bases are TGTGCCAGCAGCCAATGGTCGAATACAGGGTATAGCTCCTACGAGCAGTACTTC.

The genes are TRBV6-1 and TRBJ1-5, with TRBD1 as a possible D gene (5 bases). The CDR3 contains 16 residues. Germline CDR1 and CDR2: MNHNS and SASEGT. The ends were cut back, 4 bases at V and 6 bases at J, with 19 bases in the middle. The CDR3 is CASSVRPTGSGQPQHF. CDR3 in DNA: TGTGCCAGCAGTGTCAGACCTACAGGTTCCGGTCAGCCCCAGCATTTT.

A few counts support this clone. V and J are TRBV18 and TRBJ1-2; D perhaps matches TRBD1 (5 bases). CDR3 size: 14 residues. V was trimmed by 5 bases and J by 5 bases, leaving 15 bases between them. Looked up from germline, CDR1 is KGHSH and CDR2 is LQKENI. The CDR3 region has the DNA TGTGCCAGCTCATCCGGGGGAAGTCGATATGGCTACACCTTC. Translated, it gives CASSSGGSRYGYTF.